This TCR beta chain emerged from a study of blood T cell repertoires in COVID-19. As for the study in general: Sample material is recorded as cDNA or gDNA derived from T cells, B-cell-depleted T cells, or PBMCs.

In the original analysis: Nucleated cell number was recorded as an estimate derived from reference gene primer amplification. Some clones are missing from TCRdb's copy, which holds only in-frame ones; the method was immunoSEQ multiplex PCR. V and J calls and clone size are those listed in that table; D and trimming were worked out from the DNA. The sample has about 260,000 clones, 86% seen once. V was trimmed by 5 bases and J by 0 bases, leaving 14 bases between them. Germline V gene data show CDR1 as SGHTA and CDR2 as FQGNSA. The CDR3 covers 15 residues. The clonotype originates from a man aged 35 to 55 who had recovered from COVID-19. Sequenced: peripheral blood. The chain has TRBV7-2 and TRBJ2-7; TRBD1 might be the D (6 bases). CDR3 residues: CASSTSGAPSYEQYF. CDR3 bases: TGTGCCAGCAGCACTTCAGGGGCTCCCTCCTACGAGCAGTACTTC. Full variable domain (missing parts from reference TRBV7-2 and TRBJ2-7): GAGVSQSPSNKVTEKGKDVELRCDPISGHTALYWYRQSLGQGLEFLIYFQGNSAPDKSGLPSDRFSAERTGGSVSTLTIQRTQQEDSAVYLCASSTSGAPSYEQYFGPGTRLTVT.